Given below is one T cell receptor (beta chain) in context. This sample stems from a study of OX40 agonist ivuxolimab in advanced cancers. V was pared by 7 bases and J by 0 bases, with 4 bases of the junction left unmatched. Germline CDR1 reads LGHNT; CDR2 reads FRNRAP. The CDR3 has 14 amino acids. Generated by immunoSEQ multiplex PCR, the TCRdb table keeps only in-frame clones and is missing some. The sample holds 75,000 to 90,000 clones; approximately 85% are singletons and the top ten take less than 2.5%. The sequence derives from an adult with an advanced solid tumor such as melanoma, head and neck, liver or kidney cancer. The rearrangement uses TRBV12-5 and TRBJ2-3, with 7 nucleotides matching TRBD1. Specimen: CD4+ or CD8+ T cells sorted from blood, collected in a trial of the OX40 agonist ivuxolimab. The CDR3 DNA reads TGTGCTAGTGCCCGGACAGGTAGCACAGATACGCAGTATTTT. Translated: CASARTGSTDTQYF.